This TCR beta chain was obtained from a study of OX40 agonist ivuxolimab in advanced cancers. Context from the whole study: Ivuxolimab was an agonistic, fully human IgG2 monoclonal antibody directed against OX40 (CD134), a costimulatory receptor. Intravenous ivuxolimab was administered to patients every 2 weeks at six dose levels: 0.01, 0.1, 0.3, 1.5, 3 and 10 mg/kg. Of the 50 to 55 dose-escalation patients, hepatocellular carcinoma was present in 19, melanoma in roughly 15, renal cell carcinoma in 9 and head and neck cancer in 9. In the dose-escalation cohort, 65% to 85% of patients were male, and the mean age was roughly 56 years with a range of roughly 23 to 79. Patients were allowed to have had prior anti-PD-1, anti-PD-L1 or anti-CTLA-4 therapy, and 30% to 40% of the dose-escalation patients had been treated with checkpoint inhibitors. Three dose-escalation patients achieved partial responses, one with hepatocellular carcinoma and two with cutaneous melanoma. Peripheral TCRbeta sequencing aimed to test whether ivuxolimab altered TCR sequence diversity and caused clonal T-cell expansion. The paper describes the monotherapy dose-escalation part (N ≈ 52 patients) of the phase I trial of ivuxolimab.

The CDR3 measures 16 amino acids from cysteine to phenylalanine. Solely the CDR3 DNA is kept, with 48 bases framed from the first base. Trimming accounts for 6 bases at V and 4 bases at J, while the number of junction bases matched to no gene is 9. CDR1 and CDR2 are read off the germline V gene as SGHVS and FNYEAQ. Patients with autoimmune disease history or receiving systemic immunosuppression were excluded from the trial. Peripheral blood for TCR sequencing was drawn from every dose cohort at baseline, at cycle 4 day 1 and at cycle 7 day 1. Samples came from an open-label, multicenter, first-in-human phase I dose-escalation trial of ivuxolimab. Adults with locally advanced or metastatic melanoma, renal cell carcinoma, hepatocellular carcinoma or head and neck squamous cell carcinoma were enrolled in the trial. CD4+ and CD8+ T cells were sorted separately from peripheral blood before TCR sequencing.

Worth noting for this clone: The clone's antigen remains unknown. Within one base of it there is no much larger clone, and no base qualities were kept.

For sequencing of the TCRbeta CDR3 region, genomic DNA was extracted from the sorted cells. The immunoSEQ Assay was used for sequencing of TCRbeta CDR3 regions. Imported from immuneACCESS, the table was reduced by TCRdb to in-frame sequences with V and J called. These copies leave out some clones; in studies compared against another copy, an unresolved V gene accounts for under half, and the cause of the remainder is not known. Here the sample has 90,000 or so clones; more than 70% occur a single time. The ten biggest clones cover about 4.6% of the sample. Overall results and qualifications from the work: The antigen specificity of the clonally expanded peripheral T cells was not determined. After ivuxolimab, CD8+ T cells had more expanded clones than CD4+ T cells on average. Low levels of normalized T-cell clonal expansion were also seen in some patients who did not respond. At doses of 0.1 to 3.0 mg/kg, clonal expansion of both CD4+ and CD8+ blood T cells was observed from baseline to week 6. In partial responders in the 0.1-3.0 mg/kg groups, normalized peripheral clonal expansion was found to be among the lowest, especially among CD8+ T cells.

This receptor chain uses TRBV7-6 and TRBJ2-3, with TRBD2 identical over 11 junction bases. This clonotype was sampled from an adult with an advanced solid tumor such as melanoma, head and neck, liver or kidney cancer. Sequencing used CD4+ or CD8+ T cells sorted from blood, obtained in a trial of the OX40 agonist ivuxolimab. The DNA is TGTGCCAGCAGTCTTAGCGGGAGGGCCGTCGCAGATACGCAGTATTTT. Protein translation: CASSLSGRAVADTQYF.